A selection of T cell receptor beta chains follows, all from one sample in a study of response to subunit inactivated influenza vaccine. TCRdb re-called the RT-PCR reads with MiXCR, one entry per CDR3 protein. The sample contains 280,000 or so distinct CDR3 sequences, about a fifth of which appear only once. Here the sequenced sample was PBMCs from blood, taken less than 22 months after vaccination. The origin of the receptors is a man between 50 and 75 years old who received an inactivated influenza vaccine. The CDR3 runs from the conserved cysteine through the conserved F or W. The D gene is left open where the match is weak. Only some rows state a clone size, as once, few, many or a class for expanded clones.

DNA: TGCGCCAGCAGCCAACTACAGGGATCTTATACTCTGGGTGAAAAACTGTTTTTT; CDR3: CASSQLQGSYTLGEKLFF; D: -; J: TRBJ1-4; size: few; V: TRBV4-1
DNA: TGCGCCAGCAGCTTGTTCGTGGAAGAGCAGTTCTTC; CDR3: CASSLFVEEQFF; D: -; J: TRBJ2-1; size: -; V: TRBV5-1
DNA: TGCAGCGTTGACGGGTTCCGGGACAGGGGGAGCTACGAGCAGTACTTC; CDR3: CSVDGFRDRGSYEQYF; D: TRBD1; J: TRBJ2-7; size: many; V: TRBV29-1
DNA: TGTGCCAGCAGTTTTCCCGGAAACACCATATATTTT; CDR3: CASSFPGNTIYF; D: -; J: TRBJ1-3; size: many; V: TRBV12-3/TRBV12-4
DNA: TGCGCCAGCAGCCACCCCTCGGGGGGCCAACGGGCCGGGGAGCTGTTTTTT; CDR3: CASSHPSGGQRAGELFF; D: -; J: TRBJ2-2; size: -; V: TRBV4-3
DNA: TGTGCCAGCAGTCTACCCCCGACGGGGACTAGCGGGTCCGTGGCAGATACGCAGTATTTT; CDR3: CASSLPPTGTSGSVADTQYF; D: TRBD2; J: TRBJ2-3; size: -; V: TRBV28
DNA: TGTGCCAGCAGTAGGGGGGTAGCGGGAGAAAATGAGCAGTTCTTC; CDR3: CASSRGVAGENEQFF; D: TRBD2; J: TRBJ2-1; size: -; V: TRBV6-1
DNA: TGTGCCAGCAGCCACGGTGAGGGGACCCAGTACTTC; CDR3: CASSHGEGTQYF; D: -; J: TRBJ2-5; size: -; V: TRBV7-9
DNA: TGTGCCAGCAGCCAAGGGCGACACACCGACTCCTACGAGCAGTACTTC; CDR3: CASSQGRHTDSYEQYF; D: -; J: TRBJ2-7; size: -; V: TRBV3-1
DNA: TGTGCCAGCAGCCCCGCACTAGCGGGAGCGACAGATACGCAGTATTTT; CDR3: CASSPALAGATDTQYF; D: TRBD2; J: TRBJ2-3; size: -; V: TRBV4-2
DNA: TGCAGTGCTAGCAGGCGTCGGGGGGCGCGGACTGAAGCTTTCTTT; CDR3: CSASRRRGARTEAFF; D: -; J: TRBJ1-1; size: few; V: TRBV20-1
DNA: TGCAGTGCTAAACTAGCGGGAGGGCCCCACAATGAGCAGTTCTTC; CDR3: CSAKLAGGPHNEQFF; D: TRBD2; J: TRBJ2-1; size: -; V: TRBV20-1
DNA: TGTGCCAGCAGCCCCGGACGGGTAGACTACGAGCAGTACTTC; CDR3: CASSPGRVDYEQYF; D: -; J: TRBJ2-7; size: -; V: TRBV27
DNA: TGTGCCAGCAGTTGGTCCGGCAGGGGGCTCACAGATACGCAGTATTTT; CDR3: CASSWSGRGLTDTQYF; D: TRBD1; J: TRBJ2-3; size: -; V: TRBV12-3/TRBV12-4
DNA: TGCGCCAGCAGCAGCAGGGGGCTTAACACCGGGGAGCTGTTTTTT; CDR3: CASSSRGLNTGELFF; D: TRBD1; J: TRBJ2-2; size: -; V: TRBV5-1
DNA: TGTGCCAGCAGTTCAGAGACAGGTCCCTACGAGCAGTACTTC; CDR3: CASSSETGPYEQYF; D: -; J: TRBJ2-7; size: -; V: TRBV12-3/TRBV12-4
DNA: TGCGCCAGCAACAAACCGGGACAGGGAATTTCCGGGGAGCTGTTTTTT; CDR3: CASNKPGQGISGELFF; D: TRBD1; J: TRBJ2-2; size: -; V: TRBV5-1
DNA: TGTGCCAGCAGTTTAGGCAGGGGGCTTTATGAAAAACTGTTTTTT; CDR3: CASSLGRGLYEKLFF; D: TRBD1; J: TRBJ1-4; size: -; V: TRBV28
DNA: TGTGCCAGCAGCGTTGGGACAGGGCCCTATGGCTACACCTTC; CDR3: CASSVGTGPYGYTF; D: TRBD1; J: TRBJ1-2; size: many; V: TRBV14
DNA: TGTGCCAGCAGCCAAGAAACAGCCCCGAGGCCACGCCTTGATACGCAGTATTTT; CDR3: CASSQETAPRPRLDTQYF; D: -; J: TRBJ2-3; size: -; V: TRBV4-2
DNA: TGTGCCAGCAGCGACCCCGATAGCAATCAGCCCCAGCATTTT; CDR3: CASSDPDSNQPQHF; D: -; J: TRBJ1-5; size: few; V: TRBV28
DNA: TGTGCCAGCAGCTTACCCACCGGACAGGGCTACGAGCAGTACTTC; CDR3: CASSLPTGQGYEQYF; D: TRBD1; J: TRBJ2-7; size: -; V: TRBV11-2
DNA: TGCGCCAGCAGCGGGACAGACTCTGGAAACACCATATATTTT; CDR3: CASSGTDSGNTIYF; D: TRBD1; J: TRBJ1-3; size: few; V: TRBV5-1
DNA: TGCAGTGCTAGTCGGGAGGGGAACACTGAAGCTTTCTTT; CDR3: CSASREGNTEAFF; D: -; J: TRBJ1-1; size: few; V: TRBV20-1
DNA: TGCGCCAGCAGCCAACGGACAAGACCCACCGGGGAGCTGTTTTTT; CDR3: CASSQRTRPTGELFF; D: -; J: TRBJ2-2; size: -; V: TRBV5-1
DNA: TGTGCCAGCAGTCCCCCCTCTACAGATACGCAGTATTTT; CDR3: CASSPPSTDTQYF; D: -; J: TRBJ2-3; size: many; V: TRBV18
DNA: TGTGCCAGCAGTGAAGGGGGGGCCAGTGGGGAGACCCAGTACTTC; CDR3: CASSEGGASGETQYF; D: -; J: TRBJ2-5; size: few; V: TRBV12-3/TRBV12-4
DNA: TGCAGTGCTTCTCCGGGGACTACCTCCTACGAGCAGTACTTC; CDR3: CSASPGTTSYEQYF; D: TRBD2; J: TRBJ2-7; size: -; V: TRBV20-1
DNA: TGTGCCAGCAGTTCGAGTCAATATGGCTACACCTTC; CDR3: CASSSSQYGYTF; D: -; J: TRBJ1-2; size: many; V: TRBV28
DNA: TGTGCCAGCAGTTACTCGATGACGGGGGGTCGGGCTGAAGCTTTCTTT; CDR3: CASSYSMTGGRAEAFF; D: -; J: TRBJ1-1; size: many; V: TRBV6-2/TRBV6-3
DNA: TGCGCCAGCAGCCAGTTCCTAGATGATGAGCAGTTCTTC; CDR3: CASSQFLDDEQFF; D: -; J: TRBJ2-1; size: many; V: TRBV4-3
DNA: TGCGCCAGCAGCCGAGCCTTAGGAAACACTGAAGCTTTCTTT; CDR3: CASSRALGNTEAFF; D: -; J: TRBJ1-1; size: few; V: TRBV5-1
DNA: TGCAGTGCTAGAGTTTCACTAGCGAGATCCTACAATGAGCAGTTCTTC; CDR3: CSARVSLARSYNEQFF; D: TRBD2; J: TRBJ2-1; size: -; V: TRBV20-1
DNA: TGTGCCAGCAGTCTTCCTAAGGGACTAGTTGGAACCGGGGAGCTGTTTTTT; CDR3: CASSLPKGLVGTGELFF; D: TRBD2; J: TRBJ2-2; size: few; V: TRBV12-3/TRBV12-4
DNA: TGTGCCAGCAGCTTAGATCTTAGCGGGGTTGCAGATACGCAGTATTTT; CDR3: CASSLDLSGVADTQYF; D: TRBD2; J: TRBJ2-3; size: -; V: TRBV11-2
DNA: TGTGCCAGCAGTTTGTTGATGGGGGGGAATGAGCAGTTCTTC; CDR3: CASSLLMGGNEQFF; D: TRBD2; J: TRBJ2-1; size: -; V: TRBV27
DNA: TGTGCCAGCAGCCAAGCGGCAGGGAAGGCGAACTATGGCTACACCTTC; CDR3: CASSQAAGKANYGYTF; D: -; J: TRBJ1-2; size: -; V: TRBV4-2
DNA: TGTGCCAGCAGCCAAGAGAGACTACTTCGCGATGAGCAGTTCTTC; CDR3: CASSQERLLRDEQFF; D: -; J: TRBJ2-1; size: -; V: TRBV3-1
DNA: TGTGCCAGCAGCTTACGCGCAGTTCGTAACACCGGGGAGCTGTTTTTT; CDR3: CASSLRAVRNTGELFF; D: -; J: TRBJ2-2; size: -; V: TRBV7-9
DNA: TGCGCCAGCAGCTTGGCGCCTCTCCATGGCTACACCTTC; CDR3: CASSLAPLHGYTF; D: -; J: TRBJ1-2; size: few; V: TRBV5-1
DNA: TGTGCCAGCAGCTTCCCTGGGTCGACTAGCGGGGTATACAATGAGCAGTTCTTC; CDR3: CASSFPGSTSGVYNEQFF; D: TRBD2; J: TRBJ2-1; size: few; V: TRBV11-1
DNA: TGCGCCAGCAGCGAAGCCAACACTGAAGCTTTCTTT; CDR3: CASSEANTEAFF; D: -; J: TRBJ1-1; size: -; V: TRBV5-1
DNA: TGCGCCAGCAGCCCGGACGGCTTTTGGGATACGCAGTATTTT; CDR3: CASSPDGFWDTQYF; D: -; J: TRBJ2-3; size: -; V: TRBV5-1
DNA: TGTGCCAGTAGTATCGGCGGGAATCAGCCCCAGCATTTT; CDR3: CASSIGGNQPQHF; D: -; J: TRBJ1-5; size: -; V: TRBV19
DNA: TGTGCCAGCAGCTTACGCGGACAGAGGAACGAGCAGTACTTC; CDR3: CASSLRGQRNEQYF; D: -; J: TRBJ2-7; size: -; V: TRBV7-2
DNA: TGCAGTGCTAGAGATGGAGGAGTTACCTCCTACGAGCAGTACTTC; CDR3: CSARDGGVTSYEQYF; D: -; J: TRBJ2-7; size: -; V: TRBV20-1
DNA: TGTGCCAGCAGCTTAGTTCAGGTGGGGGGCTACACCTTC; CDR3: CASSLVQVGGYTF; D: -; J: TRBJ1-2; size: few; V: TRBV7-2
DNA: TGTGCCAGCAGGGGACAGGGGGTCGGCATGAACACTGAAGCTTTCTTT; CDR3: CASRGQGVGMNTEAFF; D: TRBD1; J: TRBJ1-1; size: -; V: TRBV28
DNA: TGCGCCAGCAGCTTGGGATCTCAGGGGTCCGAGCAGTACTTC; CDR3: CASSLGSQGSEQYF; D: -; J: TRBJ2-7; size: few; V: TRBV5-1
DNA: TGTGCCAGCAGTAGAGGGGAAGGAAGGGGTCAGCCCCAGCATTTT; CDR3: CASSRGEGRGQPQHF; D: -; J: TRBJ1-5; size: few; V: TRBV11-2
DNA: TGTGCCAGCAGCTCCAGGGTTAACTATGGCTACACCTTC; CDR3: CASSSRVNYGYTF; D: -; J: TRBJ1-2; size: many; V: TRBV21-1
DNA: TGTGCCAGCAGTCCCACAGGGGCCTATCAGCCCCAGCATTTT; CDR3: CASSPTGAYQPQHF; D: TRBD1; J: TRBJ1-5; size: -; V: TRBV12-3/TRBV12-4
DNA: TGTGCCAGCAGCTTAAAAGGGGCCACTGAAGCTTTCTTT; CDR3: CASSLKGATEAFF; D: -; J: TRBJ1-1; size: few; V: TRBV7-3
DNA: TGTGCCACTATAGTAGAGGCGGCATACAATGAGCAGTTCTTC; CDR3: CATIVEAAYNEQFF; D: -; J: TRBJ2-1; size: -; V: TRBV10-3
DNA: TGTGCCAGCTCACCGCAGAACAATGAGCAGTTCTTC; CDR3: CASSPQNNEQFF; D: -; J: TRBJ2-1; size: -; V: TRBV18
DNA: TGTGCCACCAGCGGCTCCCCTCCTGGGGCCAACGTCCTGACTTTC; CDR3: CATSGSPPGANVLTF; D: -; J: TRBJ2-6; size: -; V: TRBV24-1
DNA: TGTGCCAGCAGCTTATCGCTAGCGGGGGGTAACGAGCAGTACTTC; CDR3: CASSLSLAGGNEQYF; D: TRBD2; J: TRBJ2-7; size: -; V: TRBV11-2
DNA: TGTGCCAGCAGCTTAGTAGGGGGTGGCAATCAGCCCCAGCATTTT; CDR3: CASSLVGGGNQPQHF; D: -; J: TRBJ1-5; size: -; V: TRBV7-2
DNA: TGCAGTGCTACCCCGGGGGACTATGCGGGTGGGGAGCTGTTTTTT; CDR3: CSATPGDYAGGELFF; D: TRBD2; J: TRBJ2-2; size: -; V: TRBV20-1